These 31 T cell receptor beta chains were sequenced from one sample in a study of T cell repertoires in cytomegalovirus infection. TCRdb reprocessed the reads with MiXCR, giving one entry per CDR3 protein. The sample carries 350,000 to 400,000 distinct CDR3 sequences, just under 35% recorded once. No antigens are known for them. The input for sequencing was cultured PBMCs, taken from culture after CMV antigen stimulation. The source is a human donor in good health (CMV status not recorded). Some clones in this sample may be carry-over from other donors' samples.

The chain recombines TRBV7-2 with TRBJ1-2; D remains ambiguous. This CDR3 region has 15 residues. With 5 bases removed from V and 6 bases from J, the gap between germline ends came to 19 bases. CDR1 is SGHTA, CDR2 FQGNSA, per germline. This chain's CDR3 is CASSLTRLAQNGYTF. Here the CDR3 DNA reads TGTGCCAGCAGCCTGACAAGGCTGGCGCAGAATGGCTACACCTTC.

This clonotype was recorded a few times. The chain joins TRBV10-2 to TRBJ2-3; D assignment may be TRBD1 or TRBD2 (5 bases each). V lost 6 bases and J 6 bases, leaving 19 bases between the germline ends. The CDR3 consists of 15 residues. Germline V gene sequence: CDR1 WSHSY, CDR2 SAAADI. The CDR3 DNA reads TGCGCCAGCAGGACAAGCGAGGGGTCCTGGGATACGCAGTATTTT. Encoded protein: CASRTSEGSWDTQYF.

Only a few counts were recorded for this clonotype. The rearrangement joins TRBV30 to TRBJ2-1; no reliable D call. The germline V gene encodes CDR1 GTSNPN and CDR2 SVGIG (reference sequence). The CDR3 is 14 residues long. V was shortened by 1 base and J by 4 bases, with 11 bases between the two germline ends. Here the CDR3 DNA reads TGTGCCTGGAGTGATTTACCCGTTTACAATGAGCAGTTCTTC. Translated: CAWSDLPVYNEQFF.

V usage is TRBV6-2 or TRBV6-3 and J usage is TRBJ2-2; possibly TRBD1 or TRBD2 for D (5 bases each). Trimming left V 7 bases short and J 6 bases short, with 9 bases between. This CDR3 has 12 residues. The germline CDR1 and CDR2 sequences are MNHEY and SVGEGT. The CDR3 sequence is CASMGVSGELFF. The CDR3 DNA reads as TGTGCCAGCATGGGGGTCTCCGGGGAGCTGTTTTTT.

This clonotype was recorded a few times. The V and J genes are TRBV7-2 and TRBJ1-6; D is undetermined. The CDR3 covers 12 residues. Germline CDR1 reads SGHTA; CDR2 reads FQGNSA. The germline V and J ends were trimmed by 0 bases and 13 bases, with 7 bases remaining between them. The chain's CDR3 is CASSLALYPLHF. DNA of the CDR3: TGTGCCAGCAGCTTAGCTCTCTACCCCCTCCACTTT.

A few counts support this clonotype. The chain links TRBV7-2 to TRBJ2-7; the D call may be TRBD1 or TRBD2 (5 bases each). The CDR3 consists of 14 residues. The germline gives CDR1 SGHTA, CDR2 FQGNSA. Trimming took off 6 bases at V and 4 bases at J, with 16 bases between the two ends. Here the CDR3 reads CASRPGPQSYEQYF. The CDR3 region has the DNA TGTGCCAGCAGACCGGGACCACAGTCATACGAGCAGTACTTC.

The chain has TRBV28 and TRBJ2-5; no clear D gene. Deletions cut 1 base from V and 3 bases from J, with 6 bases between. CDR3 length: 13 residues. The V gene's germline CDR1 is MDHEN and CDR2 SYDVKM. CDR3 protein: CASSLFVKETQYF. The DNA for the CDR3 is TGTGCCAGCAGTTTATTCGTCAAAGAGACCCAGTACTTC.

In DNA, the CDR3 is TGTGCCAGCAGTTTTGATGGGGTGGGGAACACTGAAGCTTTCTTT. Its protein is CASSFDGVGNTEAFF. The genes are TRBV12-3 or TRBV12-4 and TRBJ1-1; D not certain. This CDR3 has 15 amino acids. V lost 3 bases and J 1 base, leaving 12 bases between the germline ends.

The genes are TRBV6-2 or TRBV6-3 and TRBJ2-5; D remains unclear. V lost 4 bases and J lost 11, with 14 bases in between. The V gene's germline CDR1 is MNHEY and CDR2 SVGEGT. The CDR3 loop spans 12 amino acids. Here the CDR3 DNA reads TGTGCCAGCAGTTCCTTGGACCCCATGCAGTACTTC. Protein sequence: CASSSLDPMQYF.

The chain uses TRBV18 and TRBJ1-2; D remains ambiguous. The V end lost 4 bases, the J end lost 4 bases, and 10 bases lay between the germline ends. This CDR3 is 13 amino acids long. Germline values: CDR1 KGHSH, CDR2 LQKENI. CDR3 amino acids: CASSQTTSYGYTF. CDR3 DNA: TGTGCCAGCTCACAGACAACATCCTATGGCTACACCTTC.

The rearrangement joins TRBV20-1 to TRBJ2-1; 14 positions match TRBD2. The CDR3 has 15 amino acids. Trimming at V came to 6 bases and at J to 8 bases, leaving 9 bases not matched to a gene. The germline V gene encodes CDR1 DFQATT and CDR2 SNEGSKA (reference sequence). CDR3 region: CSASGTSGSFDEQFF. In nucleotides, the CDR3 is TGCAGTGCCTCCGGGACTAGCGGGAGTTTCGATGAGCAGTTCTTC.

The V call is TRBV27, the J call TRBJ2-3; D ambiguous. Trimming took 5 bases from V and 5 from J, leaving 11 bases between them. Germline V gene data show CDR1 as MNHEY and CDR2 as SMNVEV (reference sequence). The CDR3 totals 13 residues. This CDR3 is CASSLGPIDTQYF. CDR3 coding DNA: TGTGCCAGCAGTCTTGGACCGATAGATACGCAGTATTTT.

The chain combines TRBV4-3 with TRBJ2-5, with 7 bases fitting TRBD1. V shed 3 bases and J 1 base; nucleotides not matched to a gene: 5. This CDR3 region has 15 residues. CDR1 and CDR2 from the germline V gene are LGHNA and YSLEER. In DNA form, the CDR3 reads TGCGCCAGCAGCCATAGACAGGGTCCCCAAGAGACCCAGTACTTC. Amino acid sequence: CASSHRQGPQETQYF.

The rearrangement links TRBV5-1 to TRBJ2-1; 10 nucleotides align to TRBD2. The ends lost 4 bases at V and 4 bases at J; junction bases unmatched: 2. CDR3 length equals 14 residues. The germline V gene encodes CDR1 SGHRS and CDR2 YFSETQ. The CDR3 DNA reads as TGCGCCAGCAGCCCAGCGGGAGGGTACAATGAGCAGTTCTTC. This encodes CASSPAGGYNEQFF.

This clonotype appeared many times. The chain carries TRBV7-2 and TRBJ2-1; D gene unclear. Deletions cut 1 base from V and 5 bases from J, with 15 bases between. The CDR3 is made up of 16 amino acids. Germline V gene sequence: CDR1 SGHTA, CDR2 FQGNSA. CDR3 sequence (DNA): TGTGCCAGCAGCTTAGGGATGGCTGTCATGGACAATGAGCAGTTCTTC. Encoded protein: CASSLGMAVMDNEQFF.

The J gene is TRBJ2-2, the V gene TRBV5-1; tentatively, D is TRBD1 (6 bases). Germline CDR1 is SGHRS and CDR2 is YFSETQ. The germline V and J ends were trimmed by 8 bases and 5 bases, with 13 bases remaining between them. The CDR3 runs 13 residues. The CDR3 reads CASSQGGTGELFF. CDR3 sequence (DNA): TGCGCCAGTTCACAGGGCGGTACCGGGGAGCTGTTTTTT.

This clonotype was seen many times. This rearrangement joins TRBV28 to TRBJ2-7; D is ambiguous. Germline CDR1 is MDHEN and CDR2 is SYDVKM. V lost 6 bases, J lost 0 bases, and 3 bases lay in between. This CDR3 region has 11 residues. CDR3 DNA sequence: TGTGCCAGCAGGGGCTCCTACGAGCAGTACTTC. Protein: CASRGSYEQYF.

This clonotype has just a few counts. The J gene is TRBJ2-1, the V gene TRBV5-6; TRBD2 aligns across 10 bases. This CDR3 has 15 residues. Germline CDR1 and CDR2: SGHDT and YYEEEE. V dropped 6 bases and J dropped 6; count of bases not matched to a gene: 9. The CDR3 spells CASNWELAGGNEQFF. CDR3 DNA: TGTGCCAGCAACTGGGAATTAGCGGGAGGCAATGAGCAGTTCTTC.

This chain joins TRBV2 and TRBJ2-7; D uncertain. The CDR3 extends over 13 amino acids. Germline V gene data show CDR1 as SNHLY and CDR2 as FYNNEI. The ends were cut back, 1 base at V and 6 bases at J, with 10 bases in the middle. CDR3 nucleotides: TGTGCCAGCAGTGAAGATAGAGTCGGCGAGCAGTACTTC. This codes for CASSEDRVGEQYF.

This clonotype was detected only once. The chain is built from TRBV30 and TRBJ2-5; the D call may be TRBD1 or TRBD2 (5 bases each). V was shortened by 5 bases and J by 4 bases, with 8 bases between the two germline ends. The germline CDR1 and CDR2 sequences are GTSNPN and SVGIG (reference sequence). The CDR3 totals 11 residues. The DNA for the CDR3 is TGTGCCTGGGTGAGGGGAGAGACCCAGTACTTC. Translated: CAWVRGETQYF.

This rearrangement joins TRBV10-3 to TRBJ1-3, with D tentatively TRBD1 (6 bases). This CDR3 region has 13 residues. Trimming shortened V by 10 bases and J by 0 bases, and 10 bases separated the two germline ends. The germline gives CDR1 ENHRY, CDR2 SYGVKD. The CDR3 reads CATRDNSGNTIYF. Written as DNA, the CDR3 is TGTGCCACCCGGGACAACTCTGGAAACACCATATATTTT.

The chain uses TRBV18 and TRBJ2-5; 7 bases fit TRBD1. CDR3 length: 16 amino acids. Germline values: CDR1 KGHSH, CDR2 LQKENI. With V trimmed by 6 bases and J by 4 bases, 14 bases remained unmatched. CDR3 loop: CASSATDRVVAETQYF. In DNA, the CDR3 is TGTGCCAGCTCCGCCACAGACAGGGTAGTCGCAGAGACCCAGTACTTC. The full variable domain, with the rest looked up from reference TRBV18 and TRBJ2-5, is NAGVMQNPRHLVRRRGQEARLRCSPMKGHSHVYWYRQLPEEGLKFMVYLQKENIIDESGMPKERFSAEFPKEGPSILRIQQVVRGDSAAYFCASSATDRVVAETQYFGPGTRLLVL.

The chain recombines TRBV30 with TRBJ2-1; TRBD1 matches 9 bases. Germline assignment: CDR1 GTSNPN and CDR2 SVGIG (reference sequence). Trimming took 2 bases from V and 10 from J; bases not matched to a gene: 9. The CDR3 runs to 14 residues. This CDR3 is CAWSTGQGTGEQFF. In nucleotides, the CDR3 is TGTGCCTGGAGTACGGGACAGGGAACAGGAGAGCAGTTCTTC.

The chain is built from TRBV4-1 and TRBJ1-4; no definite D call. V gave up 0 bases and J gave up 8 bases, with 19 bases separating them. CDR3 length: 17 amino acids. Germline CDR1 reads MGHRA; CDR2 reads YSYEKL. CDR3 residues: CASSQERKGILGEKLFF. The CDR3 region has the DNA TGCGCCAGCAGCCAAGAAAGGAAGGGCATCCTAGGGGAAAAACTGTTTTTT.

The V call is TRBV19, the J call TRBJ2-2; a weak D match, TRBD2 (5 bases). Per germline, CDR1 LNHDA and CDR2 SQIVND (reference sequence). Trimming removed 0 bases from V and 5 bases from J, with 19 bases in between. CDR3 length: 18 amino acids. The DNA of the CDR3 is TGTGCCAGTAGTATAGAGTTCAAGACGAGGGCATGGACCGGGGAGCTGTTTTTT. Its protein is CASSIEFKTRAWTGELFF. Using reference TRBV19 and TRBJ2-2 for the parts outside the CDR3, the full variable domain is DGGITQSPKYLFRKEGQNVTLSCEQNLNHDAMYWYRQDPGQGLRLIYYSQIVNDFQKGDIAEGYSVSREKKESFPLTVTSAQKNPTAFYLCASSIEFKTRAWTGELFFGEGSRLTVL.

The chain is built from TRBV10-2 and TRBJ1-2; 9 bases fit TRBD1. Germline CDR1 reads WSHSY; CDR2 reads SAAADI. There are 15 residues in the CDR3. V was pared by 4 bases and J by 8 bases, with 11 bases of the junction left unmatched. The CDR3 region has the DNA TGCGCCAGCAGTGGGACAGGGGTTCTCTATGGGGGCTACACCTTC. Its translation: CASSGTGVLYGGYTF.

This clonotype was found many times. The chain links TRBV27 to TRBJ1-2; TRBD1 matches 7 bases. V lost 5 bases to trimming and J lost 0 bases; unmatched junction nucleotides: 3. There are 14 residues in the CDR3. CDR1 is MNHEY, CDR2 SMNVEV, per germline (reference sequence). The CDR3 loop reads CASSIQGANYGYTF. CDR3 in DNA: TGTGCCAGCAGTATCCAGGGGGCTAACTATGGCTACACCTTC.

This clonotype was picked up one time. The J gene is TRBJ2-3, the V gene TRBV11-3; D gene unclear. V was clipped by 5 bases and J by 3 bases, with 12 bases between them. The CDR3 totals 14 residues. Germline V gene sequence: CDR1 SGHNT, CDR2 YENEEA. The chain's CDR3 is CASSVGVGTDTQYF. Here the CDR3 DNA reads TGTGCCAGCAGCGTCGGTGTTGGAACAGATACGCAGTATTTT.

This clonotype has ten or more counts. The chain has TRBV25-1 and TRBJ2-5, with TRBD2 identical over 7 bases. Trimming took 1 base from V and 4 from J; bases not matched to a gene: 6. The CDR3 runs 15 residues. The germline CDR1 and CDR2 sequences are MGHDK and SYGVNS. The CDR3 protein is CASSEWVGEGETQYF. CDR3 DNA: TGTGCCAGCAGTGAATGGGTAGGGGAGGGAGAGACCCAGTACTTC.

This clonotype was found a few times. CDR3 DNA sequence: TGTGCCAGCATCCTAGGGACAGGGGGCAATCAGCCCCAGCATTTT. Translation: CASILGTGGNQPQHF. The chain carries TRBV2 and TRBJ1-5; 10 bases map to TRBD1. The CDR3 runs to 15 residues. After removal of 7 bases from V and 2 bases from J, the junction contained 5 bases not matched to a gene. From germline, CDR1 is SNHLY and CDR2 FYNNEI.

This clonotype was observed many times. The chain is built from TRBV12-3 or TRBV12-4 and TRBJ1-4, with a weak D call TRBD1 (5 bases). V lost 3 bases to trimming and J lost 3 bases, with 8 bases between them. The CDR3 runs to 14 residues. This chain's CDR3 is CASSFRVANEKLFF. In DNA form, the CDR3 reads TGTGCCAGCAGTTTCAGGGTGGCTAATGAAAAACTGTTTTTT.